This T cell receptor (beta chain) was sequenced in a study of T-cell memory formation after mild COVID-19. Losses at the gene ends were 3 bases for V and 2 bases for J; bases not matched to a gene: 4. The CDR3 consists of 16 residues. Libraries for TCRalpha and TCRbeta carried sample barcodes and unique molecular identifiers via 5'RACE. Each CDR3 protein gets one entry after TCRdb re-called the 5' RACE reads with MiXCR. This table has about 340,000 distinct CDR3 sequences, around 15% appearing once. The sample comprised PBMCs or a T cell subset sorted from them (not recorded which). This TCR came from a young man who had mild COVID-19 (a few samples of this study predate the infection). Cell type and time point are not known. The chain has TRBV12-3 or TRBV12-4 and TRBJ2-5, with 12 positions matching TRBD2. DNA for the CDR3: TGTGCCAGCAGTTTGCGACTAGCGGGGGAGCAAGAGACCCAGTACTTC. This translates into CASSLRLAGEQETQYF.